This is a list of T cell receptor beta chains from one sample in a study of cytomegalovirus exposure and HLA in healthy donors. This table comes from immunoSEQ multiplex PCR, and its TCRdb copy is limited to in-frame clones, with some not included. The sample has more than 95,000 clones, more than 70% seen once. Sequencing was performed on PBMCs. These receptors were obtained from a man in his late teens or twenties in good health and CMV-seronegative. Each CDR3 is given with its conserved first and last residue. D genes are given only for firm matches. Not all rows give a size; the values are once, few, many and, for expanded clones, a class.

clone size: -
J gene: TRBJ1-2
D gene: TRBD1
V gene: TRBV19
CDR3 DNA: TGTGCCACCTCTCGGACAGGGGGCTACTATGGCTACACCTTC
CDR3 protein: CATSRTGGYYGYTF

clone size: -
J gene: TRBJ1-1
D gene: -
V gene: TRBV27
CDR3 DNA: TGTGCCAGCAGTTTGGCGGCGAACACTGAAGCTTTCTTT
CDR3 protein: CASSLAANTEAFF

clone size: -
J gene: TRBJ2-7
D gene: TRBD1
V gene: TRBV7-8
CDR3 DNA: TGTGCCAGCAGCTTAGTATCTGGGGACAGAGATACCTACGAGCAGTACTTC
CDR3 protein: CASSLVSGDRDTYEQYF

clone size: once
J gene: TRBJ1-2
D gene: TRBD1
V gene: TRBV4-1
CDR3 DNA: TGCGCCAGCAGCCCCCGACAGGGGTTAGACTATGGCTACACCTTC
CDR3 protein: CASSPRQGLDYGYTF

clone size: -
J gene: TRBJ1-2
D gene: -
V gene: TRBV27
CDR3 DNA: TGTGCCAGCAGGCCGGGAATTTCTGGCTATGGCTACACCTTC
CDR3 protein: CASRPGISGYGYTF

clone size: -
J gene: TRBJ1-3
D gene: -
V gene: TRBV4-1
CDR3 DNA: TGCGCCAGCAGCCCCCCCGGGGACACCATATATTTT
CDR3 protein: CASSPPGDTIYF

clone size: once
J gene: TRBJ1-5
D gene: -
V gene: TRBV6-6
CDR3 DNA: TGTGCCAGCAGAACCACAGGGTTTAGCAATCAGCCCCAGCATTTT
CDR3 protein: CASRTTGFSNQPQHF

clone size: -
J gene: TRBJ2-7
D gene: -
V gene: TRBV5-4
CDR3 DNA: TGTGCCAGCAGCCTTGCGGGCGGAAGATCCTACGAGCAGTACTTC
CDR3 protein: CASSLAGGRSYEQYF

clone size: -
J gene: TRBJ1-1
D gene: -
V gene: TRBV30
CDR3 DNA: TGTGCCTGGAGCAAAGCGATGAACACTGAAGCTTTCTTT
CDR3 protein: CAWSKAMNTEAFF

clone size: -
J gene: TRBJ2-7
D gene: -
V gene: TRBV7-9
CDR3 DNA: TGTGCCAGCAGCTTAGACGGGAACTCAGCCGAGCAGTACTTC
CDR3 protein: CASSLDGNSAEQYF

clone size: -
J gene: TRBJ1-4
D gene: TRBD1
V gene: TRBV6-5
CDR3 DNA: TGTGCCAGCAGTACCTTCGACAGGGGATTTCGGAAACTGTTTTTT
CDR3 protein: CASSTFDRGFRKLFF

clone size: -
J gene: TRBJ2-1
D gene: -
V gene: TRBV6-1
CDR3 DNA: TGTGCCAGCAGTGGAGTTTACAATGAGCAGTTCTTC
CDR3 protein: CASSGVYNEQFF

clone size: -
J gene: TRBJ1-1
D gene: -
V gene: TRBV5-1
CDR3 DNA: TGCGCCAGCAGCTTGGCCGGGACAAAGAACACTGAAGCTTTCTTT
CDR3 protein: CASSLAGTKNTEAFF

clone size: -
J gene: TRBJ1-2
D gene: -
V gene: TRBV13
CDR3 DNA: TGTGCCAGCACCAAAGTCGGGGATAGCTATGGCTACACCTTC
CDR3 protein: CASTKVGDSYGYTF

clone size: -
J gene: TRBJ2-3
D gene: TRBD2
V gene: TRBV13
CDR3 DNA: TGTGCCAGCAGCGCCCAGCGGGGGGGATGGGCAGATACGCAGTATTTT
CDR3 protein: CASSAQRGGWADTQYF

clone size: once
J gene: TRBJ2-1
D gene: -
V gene: TRBV27
CDR3 DNA: TGTGCCAGCAGAACAGGGTCGCTTTTCTACAATGAGCAGTTCTTC
CDR3 protein: CASRTGSLFYNEQFF

clone size: -
J gene: TRBJ2-1
D gene: -
V gene: TRBV5-6
CDR3 DNA: TGTGCCAGCAGCCTCCTGTCTAGCACAGAGCAGTTCTTC
CDR3 protein: CASSLLSSTEQFF

clone size: -
J gene: TRBJ1-1
D gene: -
V gene: TRBV11-2
CDR3 DNA: TGTGCCAGCAGCTTAGATGTCCGTATCGCTGAAGCTTTCTTT
CDR3 protein: CASSLDVRIAEAFF

clone size: -
J gene: TRBJ2-2
D gene: -
V gene: TRBV7-9
CDR3 DNA: TGTGCCAGCAGCTTAGCCGCTCAGGTTCGCGGGGAGCTGTTTTTT
CDR3 protein: CASSLAAQVRGELFF

clone size: -
J gene: TRBJ1-4
D gene: -
V gene: TRBV7-2
CDR3 DNA: TGTGCCAGCAGCTTAGGAGGGCGGTCTAATGAAAAACTGTTTTTT
CDR3 protein: CASSLGGRSNEKLFF

clone size: -
J gene: TRBJ2-1
D gene: -
V gene: TRBV6-1
CDR3 DNA: TGTGCCAGCAGTGAAAACACACACTCCTACAATGAGCAGTTCTTC
CDR3 protein: CASSENTHSYNEQFF

clone size: -
J gene: TRBJ2-7
D gene: -
V gene: TRBV30
CDR3 DNA: TGTGCCTGGAGTGTACTTCGGGATGTAAGGTACGAGCAGTACTTC
CDR3 protein: CAWSVLRDVRYEQYF

clone size: -
J gene: TRBJ2-7
D gene: -
V gene: TRBV12-5
CDR3 DNA: TGTGCTAGTGGTTTGCCACAGGGACCCAGCTCCTACGAGCAGTACTTC
CDR3 protein: CASGLPQGPSSYEQYF

clone size: -
J gene: TRBJ2-2
D gene: -
V gene: TRBV6-6
CDR3 DNA: TGTGCCAGCAGGGGTACAGGGTGGTCCGGGGAGCTGTTTTTT
CDR3 protein: CASRGTGWSGELFF

clone size: -
J gene: TRBJ2-3
D gene: -
V gene: TRBV7-9
CDR3 DNA: TGTGCCAGCAGCCCCCGCCCGACAGAAGATACGCAGTATTTT
CDR3 protein: CASSPRPTEDTQYF

clone size: -
J gene: TRBJ2-1
D gene: TRBD2
V gene: TRBV7-8
CDR3 DNA: TGTGCCAGCAGCTTATGGCTGGAAGCGGGATACAATGAGCAGTTCTTC
CDR3 protein: CASSLWLEAGYNEQFF

clone size: -
J gene: TRBJ2-7
D gene: TRBD2
V gene: TRBV27
CDR3 DNA: TGTGCCAGCAGTTTATTTCCTGGACTAGCGGGAGGTGAGCAGTACTTC
CDR3 protein: CASSLFPGLAGGEQYF

clone size: once
J gene: TRBJ1-1
D gene: -
V gene: TRBV5-1
CDR3 DNA: TGCGCCAGCACCGTCGGACAGAACACTGAAGCTTTCTTT
CDR3 protein: CASTVGQNTEAFF

clone size: -
J gene: TRBJ1-2
D gene: -
V gene: TRBV28
CDR3 DNA: TGTGCCAGCAGTTCCAGACAGGAGAACTATGGCTACACCTTC
CDR3 protein: CASSSRQENYGYTF

clone size: -
J gene: TRBJ2-7
D gene: -
V gene: TRBV6-6
CDR3 DNA: TGTGCCAGCAGTTACTCGGCACCCTCCTACGAGCAGTACTTC
CDR3 protein: CASSYSAPSYEQYF

clone size: -
J gene: TRBJ2-7
D gene: TRBD1
V gene: TRBV5-1
CDR3 DNA: TGCGCCAGCAGGGTGAGGACAGGGGGGTCCTACGAGCAGTACTTC
CDR3 protein: CASRVRTGGSYEQYF

clone size: -
J gene: TRBJ2-7
D gene: TRBD1
V gene: TRBV5-4
CDR3 DNA: TGTGCCAGCAGCCCCGGGACAGCCACCTACGAGCAGTACTTC
CDR3 protein: CASSPGTATYEQYF

clone size: -
J gene: TRBJ2-7
D gene: TRBD2
V gene: TRBV10-3
CDR3 DNA: TGTGCCAGCGGGACTAGCGGGTACTCCTACGAGCAGTACTTC
CDR3 protein: CASGTSGYSYEQYF

clone size: -
J gene: TRBJ1-1
D gene: -
V gene: TRBV27
CDR3 DNA: TGTGCCAGCAATAATCACAGGGTAGAGAACACTGAAGCTTTCTTT
CDR3 protein: CASNNHRVENTEAFF

clone size: -
J gene: TRBJ2-3
D gene: -
V gene: TRBV5-1
CDR3 DNA: TGCGCCAGCAGCTTGGGCGGGACTGGCTCCGATACGCAGTATTTT
CDR3 protein: CASSLGGTGSDTQYF

clone size: -
J gene: TRBJ2-1
D gene: TRBD1
V gene: TRBV7-9
CDR3 DNA: TGTGCCAGCAGCGAGCCGGGACAGGGTATGGATGAGCAGTTCTTC
CDR3 protein: CASSEPGQGMDEQFF

clone size: -
J gene: TRBJ2-1
D gene: -
V gene: TRBV7-8
CDR3 DNA: TGTGCCAGCAGCTTAGACACCAGGTCCTACAATGAGCAGTTCTTC
CDR3 protein: CASSLDTRSYNEQFF

clone size: -
J gene: TRBJ2-2
D gene: -
V gene: TRBV28
CDR3 DNA: TGTGCCAGCACCACTTGGAGTAGCTCCGGGGAGCTGTTTTTT
CDR3 protein: CASTTWSSSGELFF

clone size: -
J gene: TRBJ1-2
D gene: -
V gene: TRBV7-9
CDR3 DNA: TGTGCCAGCAGCCCTGAAAGCCACTATGGCTACACCTTC
CDR3 protein: CASSPESHYGYTF

clone size: few
J gene: TRBJ1-1
D gene: -
V gene: TRBV7-9
CDR3 DNA: TGTGCCACCCACAAAACAGGGACTGAAGCTTTCTTT
CDR3 protein: CATHKTGTEAFF